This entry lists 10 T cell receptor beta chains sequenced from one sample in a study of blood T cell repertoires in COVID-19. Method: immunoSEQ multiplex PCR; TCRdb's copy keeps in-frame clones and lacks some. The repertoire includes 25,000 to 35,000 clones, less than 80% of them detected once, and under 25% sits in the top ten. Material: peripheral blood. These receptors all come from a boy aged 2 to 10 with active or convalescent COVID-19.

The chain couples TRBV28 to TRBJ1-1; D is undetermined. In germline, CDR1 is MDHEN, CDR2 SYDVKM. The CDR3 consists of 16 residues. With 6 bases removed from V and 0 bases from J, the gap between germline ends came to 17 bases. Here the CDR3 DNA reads TGTGCCAGCAGCGCTACCATGTGGGCAGTGAACACTGAAGCTTTCTTT. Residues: CASSATMWAVNTEAFF.

In nucleotides, the CDR3 is TGTGCCACCAGCAGAGGCTCGGGGGGCGCCGGGGGGCGGAAGACCTACGAGCAGTACTTC. This encodes CATSRGSGGAGGRKTYEQYF. The chain recombines TRBV15 with TRBJ2-7, with D possibly being TRBD2 (7 bases). Germline values: CDR1 LNHNV, CDR2 YYDKDF (reference sequence). This CDR3 comprises 20 residues. V shed 1 base and J shed 2 bases, with 27 bases lying between them.

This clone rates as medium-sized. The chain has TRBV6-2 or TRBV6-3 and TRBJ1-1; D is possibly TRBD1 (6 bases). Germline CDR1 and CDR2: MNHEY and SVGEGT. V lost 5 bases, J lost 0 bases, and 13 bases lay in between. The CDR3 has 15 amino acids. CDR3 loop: CASSPARGLNTEAFF. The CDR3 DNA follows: TGTGCCAGCAGTCCCGCTAGGGGGTTGAACACTGAAGCTTTCTTT.

DNA of the CDR3: TGCGCCAGCAGCGCAGACTACTACGAGCAGTACTTC. Amino acids: CASSADYYEQYF. V and J are TRBV5-1 and TRBJ2-7; tentative D call: TRBD2 (5 bases). The germline V gene has CDR1 SGHRS and CDR2 YFSETQ. The V gene lost 4 bases and the J gene lost 3 bases, with 8 bases spanning the gap. The CDR3 spans 12 residues.

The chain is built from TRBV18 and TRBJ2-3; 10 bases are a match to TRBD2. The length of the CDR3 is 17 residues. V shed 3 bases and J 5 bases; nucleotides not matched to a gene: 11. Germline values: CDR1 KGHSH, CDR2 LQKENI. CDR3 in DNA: TGTGCCAGCTCACCCCCCCCGGCTAGCGGGGGAGAAGATACGCAGTATTTT. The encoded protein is CASSPPPASGGEDTQYF.

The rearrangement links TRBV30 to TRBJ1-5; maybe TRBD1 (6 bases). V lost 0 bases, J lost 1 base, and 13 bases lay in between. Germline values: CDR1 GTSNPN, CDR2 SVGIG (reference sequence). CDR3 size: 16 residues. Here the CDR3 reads CAWSVTGRISNQPQHF. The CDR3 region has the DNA TGTGCCTGGAGTGTTACAGGGCGCATCAGCAATCAGCCCCAGCATTTT.

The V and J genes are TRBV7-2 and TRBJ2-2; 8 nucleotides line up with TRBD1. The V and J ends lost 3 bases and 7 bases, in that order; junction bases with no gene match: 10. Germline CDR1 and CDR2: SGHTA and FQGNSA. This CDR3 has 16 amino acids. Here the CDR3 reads CASSFYRDRLNGELFF. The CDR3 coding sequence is TGTGCCAGCAGCTTCTACCGGGACAGGTTGAACGGGGAGCTGTTTTTT.

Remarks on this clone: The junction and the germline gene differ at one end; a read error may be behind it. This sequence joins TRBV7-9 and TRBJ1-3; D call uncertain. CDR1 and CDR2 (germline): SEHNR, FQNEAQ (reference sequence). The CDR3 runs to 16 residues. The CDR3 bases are TGTGCCAGCAGCTTAAAAGCTACCGGACCGGGAAACACCATGTATTTT. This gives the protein CASSLKATGPGNTMYF.

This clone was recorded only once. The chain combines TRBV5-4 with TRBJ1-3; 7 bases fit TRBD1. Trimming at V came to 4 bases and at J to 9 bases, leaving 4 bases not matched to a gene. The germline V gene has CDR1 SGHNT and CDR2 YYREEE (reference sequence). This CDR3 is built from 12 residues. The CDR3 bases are TGTGCCAGCAGCCCGGACAGGAGCACCATATATTTT. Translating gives CASSPDRSTIYF.

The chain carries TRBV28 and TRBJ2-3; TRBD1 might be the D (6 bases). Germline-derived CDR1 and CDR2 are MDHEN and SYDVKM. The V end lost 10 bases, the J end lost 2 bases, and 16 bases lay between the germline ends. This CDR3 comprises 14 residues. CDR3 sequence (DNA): TGTGCCACCGATCCCAGGGGCCTCACAGATACGCAGTATTTT. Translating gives CATDPRGLTDTQYF.